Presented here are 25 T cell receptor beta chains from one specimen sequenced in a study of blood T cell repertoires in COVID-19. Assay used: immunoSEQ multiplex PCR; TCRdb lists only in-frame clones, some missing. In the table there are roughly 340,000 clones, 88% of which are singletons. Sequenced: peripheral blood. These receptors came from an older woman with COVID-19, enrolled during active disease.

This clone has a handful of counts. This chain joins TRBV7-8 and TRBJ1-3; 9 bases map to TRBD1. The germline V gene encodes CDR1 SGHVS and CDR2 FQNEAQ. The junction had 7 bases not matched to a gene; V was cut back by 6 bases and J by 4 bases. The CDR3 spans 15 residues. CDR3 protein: CASSFGTGRGNTIYF. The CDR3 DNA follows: TGTGCCAGCAGTTTTGGGACAGGGAGAGGAAACACCATATATTTT.

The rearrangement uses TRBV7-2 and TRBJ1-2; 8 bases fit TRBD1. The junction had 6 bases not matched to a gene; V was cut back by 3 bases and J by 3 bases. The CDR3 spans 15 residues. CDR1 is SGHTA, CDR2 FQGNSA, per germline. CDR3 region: CASSFGTGVYYGYTF. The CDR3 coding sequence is TGTGCCAGCAGCTTCGGGACAGGAGTTTACTATGGCTACACCTTC.

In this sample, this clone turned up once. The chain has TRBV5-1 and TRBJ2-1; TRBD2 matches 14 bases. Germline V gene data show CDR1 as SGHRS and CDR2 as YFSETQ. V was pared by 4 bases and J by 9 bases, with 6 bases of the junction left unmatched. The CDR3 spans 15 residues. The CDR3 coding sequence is TGCGCCAGCAGCGCGACTAGCGGGGGGGCCGGTGAGCAGTTCTTC. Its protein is CASSATSGGAGEQFF.

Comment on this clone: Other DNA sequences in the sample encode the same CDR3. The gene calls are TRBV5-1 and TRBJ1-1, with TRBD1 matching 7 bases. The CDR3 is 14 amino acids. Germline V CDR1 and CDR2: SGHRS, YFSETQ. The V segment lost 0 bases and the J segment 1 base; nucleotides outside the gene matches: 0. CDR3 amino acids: CASSLGDRNTEAFF. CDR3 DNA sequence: TGCGCCAGCAGCTTGGGGGACAGGAACACTGAAGCTTTCTTT. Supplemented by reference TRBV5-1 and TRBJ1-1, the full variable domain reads KAGVTQTPRYLIKTRGQQVTLSCSPISGHRSVSWYQQTPGQGLQFLFEYFSETQRNKGNFPGRFSGRQFSNSRSEMNVSTLELGDSALYLCASSLGDRNTEAFFGQGTRLTVV.

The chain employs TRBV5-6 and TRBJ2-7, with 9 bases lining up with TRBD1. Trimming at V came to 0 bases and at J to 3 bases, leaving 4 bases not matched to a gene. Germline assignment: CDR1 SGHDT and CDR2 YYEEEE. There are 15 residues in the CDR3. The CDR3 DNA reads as TGTGCCAGCAGCTTGGGGGGGACAGGGATCTACGAGCAGTACTTC. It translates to CASSLGGTGIYEQYF.

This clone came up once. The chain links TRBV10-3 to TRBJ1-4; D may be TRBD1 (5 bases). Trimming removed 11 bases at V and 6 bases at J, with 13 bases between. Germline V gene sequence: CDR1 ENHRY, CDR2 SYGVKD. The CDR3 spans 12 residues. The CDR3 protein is CAAGSRDEKLFF. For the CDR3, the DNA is TGTGCCGCAGGGTCTAGGGATGAAAAACTGTTTTTT.

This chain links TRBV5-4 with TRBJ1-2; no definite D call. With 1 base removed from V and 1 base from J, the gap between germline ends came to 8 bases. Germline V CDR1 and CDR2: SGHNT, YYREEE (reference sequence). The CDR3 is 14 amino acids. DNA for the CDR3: TGTGCCAGCAGCTTGATCGAGGTTAACTATGGCTACACCTTC. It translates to CASSLIEVNYGYTF.

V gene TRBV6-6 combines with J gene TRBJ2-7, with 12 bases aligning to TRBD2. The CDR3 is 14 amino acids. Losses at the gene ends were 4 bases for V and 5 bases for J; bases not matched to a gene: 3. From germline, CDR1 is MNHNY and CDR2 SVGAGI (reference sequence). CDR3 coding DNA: TGTGCCAGCAGTTCGACTAGCGGGGGAGACGAGCAGTACTTC. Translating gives CASSSTSGGDEQYF.

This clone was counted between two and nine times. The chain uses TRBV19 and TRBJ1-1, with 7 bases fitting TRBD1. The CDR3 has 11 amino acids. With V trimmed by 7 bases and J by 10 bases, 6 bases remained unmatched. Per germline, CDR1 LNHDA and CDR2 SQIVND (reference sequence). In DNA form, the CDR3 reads TGTGCCAGTACCGCGACAGGGACAGCTTTCTTT. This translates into CASTATGTAFF.

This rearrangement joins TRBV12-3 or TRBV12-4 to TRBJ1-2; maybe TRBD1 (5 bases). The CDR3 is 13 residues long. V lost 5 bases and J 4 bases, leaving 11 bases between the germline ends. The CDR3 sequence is CASSQGLTYGYTF. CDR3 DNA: TGTGCCAGCAGTCAGGGTCTTACCTATGGCTACACCTTC.

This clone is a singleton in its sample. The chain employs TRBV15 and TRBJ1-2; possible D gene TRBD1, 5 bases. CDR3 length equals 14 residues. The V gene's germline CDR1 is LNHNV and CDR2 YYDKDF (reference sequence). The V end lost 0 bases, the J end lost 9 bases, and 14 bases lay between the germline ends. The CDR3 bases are TGTGCCACCAGCAGAGATCTATCGGGGGATAGCTACACCTTC. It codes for CATSRDLSGDSYTF.

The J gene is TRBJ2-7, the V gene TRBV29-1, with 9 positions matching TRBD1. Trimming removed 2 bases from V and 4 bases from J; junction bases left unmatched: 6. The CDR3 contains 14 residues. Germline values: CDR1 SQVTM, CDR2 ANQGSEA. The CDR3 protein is CSVEILDRGYEQYF. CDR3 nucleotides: TGCAGCGTTGAAATTTTGGACAGGGGTTACGAGCAGTACTTC.

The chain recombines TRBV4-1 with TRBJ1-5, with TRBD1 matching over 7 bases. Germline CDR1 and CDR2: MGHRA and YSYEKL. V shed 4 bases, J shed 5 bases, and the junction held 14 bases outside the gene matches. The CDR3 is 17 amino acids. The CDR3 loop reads CASSPLPQGGRDQPQHF. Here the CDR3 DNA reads TGCGCCAGCAGCCCTTTACCTCAGGGGGGCAGGGATCAGCCCCAGCATTTT.

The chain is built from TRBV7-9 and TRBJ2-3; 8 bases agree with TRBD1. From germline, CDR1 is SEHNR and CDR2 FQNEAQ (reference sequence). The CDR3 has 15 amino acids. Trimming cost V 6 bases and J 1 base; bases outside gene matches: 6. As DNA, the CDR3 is TGTGCCAGCAGTCGGGACAGGATACGCACAGATACGCAGTATTTT. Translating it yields CASSRDRIRTDTQYF.

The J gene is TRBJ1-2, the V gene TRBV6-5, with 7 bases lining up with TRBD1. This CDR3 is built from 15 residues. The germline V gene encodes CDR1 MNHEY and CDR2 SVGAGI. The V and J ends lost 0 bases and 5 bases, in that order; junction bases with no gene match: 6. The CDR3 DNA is TGTGCCAGCAGTTACTCAGGGGGCCTCTCTTATGGCTACACCTTC. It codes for CASSYSGGLSYGYTF.

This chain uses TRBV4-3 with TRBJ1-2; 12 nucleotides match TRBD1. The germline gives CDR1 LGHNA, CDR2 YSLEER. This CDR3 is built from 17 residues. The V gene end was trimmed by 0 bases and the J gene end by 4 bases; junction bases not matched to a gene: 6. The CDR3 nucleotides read TGCGCCAGCAGCCAAGAAGGGACAGGGGGCCGTGGCTATGGCTACACCTTC. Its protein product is CASSQEGTGGRGYGYTF.

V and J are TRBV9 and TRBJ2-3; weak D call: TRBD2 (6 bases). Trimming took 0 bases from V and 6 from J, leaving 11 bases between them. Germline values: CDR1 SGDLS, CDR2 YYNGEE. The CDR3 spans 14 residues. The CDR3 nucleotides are TGTGCCAGCAGCGTAGTCCCGGGAGTGGATACGCAGTATTTT. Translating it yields CASSVVPGVDTQYF.

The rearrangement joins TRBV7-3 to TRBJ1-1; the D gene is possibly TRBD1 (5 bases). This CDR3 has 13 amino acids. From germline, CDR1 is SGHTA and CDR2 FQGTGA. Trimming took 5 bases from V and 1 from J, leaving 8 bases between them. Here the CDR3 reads CASSPQGNTEAFF. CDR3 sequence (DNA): TGTGCCAGCAGCCCCCAGGGGAACACTGAAGCTTTCTTT.

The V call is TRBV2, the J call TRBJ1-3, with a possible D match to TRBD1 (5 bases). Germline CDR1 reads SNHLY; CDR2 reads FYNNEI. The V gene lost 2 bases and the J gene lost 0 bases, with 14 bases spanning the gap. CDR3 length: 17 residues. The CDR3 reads CASSERRGSSSGNTIYF. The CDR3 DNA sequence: TGTGCCAGCAGTGAACGGCGGGGGAGCAGCTCTGGAAACACCATATATTTT.

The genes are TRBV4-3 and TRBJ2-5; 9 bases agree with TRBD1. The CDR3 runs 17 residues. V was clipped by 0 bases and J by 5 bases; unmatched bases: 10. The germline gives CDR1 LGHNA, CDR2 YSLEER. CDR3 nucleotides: TGCGCCAGCAGCCAAGAGCCGCCTATGACAGGGGGGGAGACCCAGTACTTC. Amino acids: CASSQEPPMTGGETQYF.

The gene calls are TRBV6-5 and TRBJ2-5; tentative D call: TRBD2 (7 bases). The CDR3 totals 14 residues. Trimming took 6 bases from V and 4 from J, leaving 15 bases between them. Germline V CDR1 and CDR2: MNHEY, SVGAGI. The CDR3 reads CASRIDGGRETQYF. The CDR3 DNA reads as TGTGCCAGCAGAATAGACGGGGGGCGAGAGACCCAGTACTTC.

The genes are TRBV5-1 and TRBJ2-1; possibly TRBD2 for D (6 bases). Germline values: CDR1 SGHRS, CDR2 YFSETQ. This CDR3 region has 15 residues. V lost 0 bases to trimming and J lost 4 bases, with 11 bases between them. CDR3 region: CASSLGVGGYNEQFF. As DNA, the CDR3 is TGCGCCAGCAGCTTGGGAGTGGGGGGATACAATGAGCAGTTCTTC.

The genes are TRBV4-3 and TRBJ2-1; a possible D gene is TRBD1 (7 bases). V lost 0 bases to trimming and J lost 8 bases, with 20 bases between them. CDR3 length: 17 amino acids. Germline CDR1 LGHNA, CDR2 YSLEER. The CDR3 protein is CASSQELATGKRDEQFF. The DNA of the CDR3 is TGCGCCAGCAGCCAAGAACTCGCGACAGGGAAGCGGGATGAGCAGTTCTTC.

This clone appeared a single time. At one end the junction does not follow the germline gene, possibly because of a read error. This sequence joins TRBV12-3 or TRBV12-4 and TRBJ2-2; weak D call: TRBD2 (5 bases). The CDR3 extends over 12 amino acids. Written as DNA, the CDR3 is TGTGCCAGCAGCTTAGCGAGGATAGAGCTGTTTTTT. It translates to CASSLARIELFF.

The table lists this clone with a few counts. CDR3: CASSPPTNNYGYTF. For the CDR3, the DNA is TGTGCCAGCAGCCCTCCGACAAACAACTATGGCTACACCTTC. The chain links TRBV7-9 to TRBJ1-2; D uncertain. The V gene lost 5 bases and the J gene lost 2 bases, with 12 bases spanning the gap. Germline V CDR1 and CDR2: SEHNR, FQNEAQ (reference sequence). The CDR3 is 14 amino acids.